The entry below gives a single T cell receptor (beta chain) sequence along with its context. This clonotype has a count of ten or more. It has no known antigen specificity. Per-base quality was not reported, and no clone a single base away is much larger than it. These data are taken from a study of T cells after yellow fever vaccination (dated 2019 in TCRdb). Study-wide context: The SMART-Seq v4 Ultra Low Input RNA kit was used to prepare libraries from fractions with low cell numbers. To track T-cell clones before and after primary and booster YFV17D yellow fever vaccination, bulk TCR alpha and beta repertoires were sequenced longitudinally. Two healthy male donors, one aged 18 to 30 and one aged 30 to 40 years, were included in the cohort. Blood was drawn at multiple timepoints before and after primary and secondary immunization, with bulk PBMC replicates and cell subsets isolated.

V lost 3 bases and J lost 2 bases, and the count of bases not matched to a germline gene is 2. The CDR3 covers 14 residues, taking in both the cysteine and the phenylalanine. Only the CDR3 region is kept as DNA, spanning 42 bases read in frame from base 1. Via the germline V gene (reference sequence), CDR1 is SEHNR and CDR2 FQNEAQ. The treatment or condition tag for this specimen amounts to: live attenuated yellow fever vaccine strain. At each blood-draw timepoint, two biological replicates of bulk PBMCs were obtained. PBMCs were isolated from peripheral blood using a standard Ficoll-Paque protocol. TriZol was used to extract RNA from bulk PBMCs, CD4 and CD8 fractions, and dextramer-positive and dextramer-negative fractions. Summary of the overall study and its limitations: Most clones expanded after primary vaccination (around 96% of CD4 and around 88% of CD8) were re-detected after the booster, suggesting that broad memory maintenance occurred. Because the study included only a couple of donors, the extent to which the findings can be generalized is limited. FACS-sorted repertoires could contain abundant contaminating clonotypes from the bulk population, so computational filtering was required. Compared with the primary T-cell response, the secondary T-cell response was faster but weaker, reaching its peak on day 5 rather than on day 15. A small share of clonotypes occurred in both CD4 and CD8 compartments, likely arising from convergent recombination.

Synthesis of TCR cDNA relied on 5'RACE template switching, a step that introduced a universal primer site along with unique molecular identifiers. Priming for cDNA synthesis came from both the TCR alpha and TCR beta constant segments. Library amplification involved two PCR steps, and the second step added sample barcodes and sequencing adapters. Sequencing of the libraries was done on either Illumina HiSeq 2500 (2x100 bp) or NovaSeq (2x150 bp). The authors processed their data as follows. MIGEC was used to demultiplex reads and collapse the reads into UMI consensus sequences, and MiXCR was used for V(D)J alignment. Vaccine-responding clonotypes were identified with edgeR using replicate PBMC samples, with FDR below 0.01 and a log2 fold change above 5 up to day 15 being required. Each bulk clonotype was labeled CD4 or CD8 based on which sequenced repertoire, CD4 or CD8, contained the clonotype at higher abundance. TCRdb reprocessed the public reads (quality trimming at Q25 with fastp, clone calling with MiXCR) and kept in-frame beta chains. Duplicate CDR3 protein sequences are folded into a single record with the most common DNA and genes. The V and J calls follow TCRdb's processing rather than the paper's. The sample data list 300,000 to 450,000 distinct CDR3 sequences, and approximately 6% of these were observed just once. 15% of the sample lies in the top ten.

The sequences come from PBMCs, collected 5 days after the yellow fever booster vaccination. The sequence is built from TRBV7-9 and TRBJ2-3; 7 central bases correspond to TRBD2. The sequence derives from a young man who received the YFV17D yellow fever vaccine. The nucleotide sequence is given as TGTGCCAGCAGCTTCAGCGGGAACACAGATACGCAGTATTTT. Its product reads: CASSFSGNTDTQYF.